This T cell receptor (beta chain) originates from a study of blood T cells in healthy people across ages. Broader study findings: No conclusive comparison of naive versus antigen-experienced cells was possible with unsorted PBMCs.

The V gene's germline CDR1 is MNHEY and CDR2 SMNVEV (reference sequence). This CDR3 is 19 amino acids long. Trimming removed 2 bases at V and 7 bases at J, with 24 bases between. Combining a sample-barcoded 5' primer with a J-beta primer mix, a second PCR ran for roughly 6 to 12 cycles. A single record per CDR3 protein comes from TCRdb applying MiXCR to the 5' RACE reads. The sample shows 2 million or so distinct CDR3 sequences, around half of them seen only once. About this clonotype: Its antigen is not known.

This TCR derives from a woman aged 40 to 50 in good health. J is TRBJ1-6 and V is TRBV27; D may be TRBD1 (5 bases). The source material was blood. The DNA of the CDR3 is TGTGCCAGCAGTTTAAAGGCAATCTGGTTAGGGGAGGAGAATTCACCCCTCCACTTT. Its translation is CASSLKAIWLGEENSPLHF.